These 28 T cell receptor beta chains were sequenced from one sample in a study of beta chain features in type 1 diabetes. The study reverse transcribed the entire isolated RNA, so it sequenced expressed TCRB transcripts. Method: immunoSEQ multiplex PCR; TCRdb's copy keeps in-frame clones and lacks some. The sample consists of 630,000 or so clones, around 15% of them appearing once. Their antigens are not known. Whole-study results and caveats: TCRB CDR3 length was moderately but significantly reduced in all four CD4+ subsets of Type 1 diabetes patients.

The sample was naive CD4+ T cells from blood. The receptors were sampled from a man younger than 35 with type 1 diabetes.

This clone was seen a few times. The chain has TRBV28 and TRBJ2-6; D could derive from TRBD1 or TRBD2 (6 bases each). This CDR3 has 15 amino acids. Germline-derived CDR1 and CDR2 are MDHEN and SYDVKM. V lost 7 bases and J lost 2, with 12 bases in between. CDR3 in amino acids: CASTIRGPGANVLTF. CDR3 in DNA: TGTGCCAGCACTATACGGGGGCCTGGGGCCAACGTCCTGACTTTC.

The chain couples TRBV23-1 to TRBJ1-5, with D maybe TRBD1 (5 bases). TRBV23-1 carries the ORF label, with uncertain function. V was shortened by 5 bases and J by 4 bases, with 21 bases between the two germline ends. CDR3 length: 17 residues. The CDR3 DNA follows: TGCGCCAGCAGTAGCATACGCTGGGGGGTCTTTAATCAGCCCCAGCATTTT. This sequence encodes CASSSIRWGVFNQPQHF.

This clone was recorded a few times. V usage is TRBV5-1 and J usage is TRBJ2-3; D not certain. V was trimmed by 0 bases and J by 5 bases, leaving 7 bases between them. Germline CDR1 and CDR2: SGHRS and YFSETQ. The CDR3 is 13 amino acids. This chain's CDR3 is CASSLGMRDTQYF. In nucleotides, the CDR3 is TGCGCCAGCAGCTTGGGGATGAGAGATACGCAGTATTTT. Combining the CDR3 with reference TRBV5-1 and TRBJ2-3 gives the whole variable domain KAGVTQTPRYLIKTRGQQVTLSCSPISGHRSVSWYQQTPGQGLQFLFEYFSETQRNKGNFPGRFSGRQFSNSRSEMNVSTLELGDSALYLCASSLGMRDTQYFGPGTRLTVL.

Only a few counts were recorded for this clone. The CDR3 DNA reads TGCGCCAGCAGCTTGTCCGCTCGTCAGGGGAACACCGGGGAGCTGTTTTTT. Translated, it gives CASSLSARQGNTGELFF. The chain has TRBV5-1 and TRBJ2-2; D perhaps matches TRBD1 (5 bases). V was cut by 1 base and J by 1 base, with 14 bases left in between. This CDR3 region has 17 residues. Germline values: CDR1 SGHRS, CDR2 YFSETQ.

This clone was found a few times. This chain connects TRBV7-9 to TRBJ1-2, with D tentatively TRBD1 (6 bases). CDR1 and CDR2 from the germline V gene are SEHNR and FQNEAQ (reference sequence). Trimming pared 2 bases from V and 7 bases from J, leaving 17 bases between. The CDR3 covers 15 residues. Here the CDR3 reads CASSLQRAGVAGYTF. CDR3 in DNA: TGTGCCAGCAGCTTACAGCGGGCAGGGGTGGCTGGCTACACCTTC.

Turning to this clone: A read error may account for a junction end that differs from germline. The V gene is TRBV7-9, the J gene TRBJ1-2; tentative D call: TRBD1 (6 bases). CDR3 length: 13 amino acids. Germline values: CDR1 SEHNR, CDR2 FQNEAQ (reference sequence). In DNA, the CDR3 is TGTGCCAGCAACTTACAGGGAAGCTATGGCTACACCTTC. It specifies CASNLQGSYGYTF.

The chain employs TRBV5-1 and TRBJ1-6, with TRBD1 as a possible D gene (6 bases). CDR1 is SGHRS, CDR2 YFSETQ, per germline. The V end was cut by 6 bases, the J end by 5 bases, with 18 bases between. CDR3 length equals 16 residues. For the CDR3, the DNA is TGCGCCAGCACCTCCGGGGGCAGGGGAAATAATTCACCCCTCCACTTT. This sequence encodes CASTSGGRGNNSPLHF.

V and J are TRBV27 and TRBJ1-5; 9 bases are shared with TRBD1. CDR1 is MNHEY, CDR2 SMNVEV, per germline (reference sequence). This CDR3 is built from 15 residues. The trim removed 5 bases at V and 1 base at J, leaving 3 bases unmatched. The CDR3 loop reads CASSTGQGSNQPQHF. The DNA for the CDR3 is TGTGCCAGCAGTACAGGACAGGGGAGCAATCAGCCCCAGCATTTT.

A remark on this clone: The identical CDR3 is also encoded by other nucleotide sequences in the sample. V and J are TRBV28 and TRBJ2-6, with 7 nucleotides matching TRBD2. CDR1 and CDR2 from the germline V gene are MDHEN and SYDVKM. V gave up 5 bases and J gave up 4 bases; unmatched junction bases: 5. The CDR3 spans 15 residues. CDR3 in DNA: TGTGCCAGCAGTCTCGGGGGGAGCGGGGCCAACGTCCTGACTTTC. Amino acid sequence: CASSLGGSGANVLTF.

This clone has a handful of counts. The V call is TRBV28, the J call TRBJ2-3, with 7 bases matching TRBD1. Looked up from germline, CDR1 is MDHEN and CDR2 is SYDVKM. The CDR3 is 13 amino acids. Trimming at V came to 5 bases and at J to 5 bases, leaving 4 bases not matched to a gene. CDR3 DNA: TGTGCCAGCAGTCTGACAGGGATAGATACGCAGTATTTT. It specifies CASSLTGIDTQYF.

The chain uses TRBV2 and TRBJ1-2; 8 bases match TRBD1. The J segment lost 8 bases and the V segment lost 6 bases, leaving 8 bases of the junction unmatched. The CDR3 covers 13 residues. Germline V lookup: CDR1 SNHLY, CDR2 FYNNEI. The CDR3 nucleotides read TGTGCCAGCAGACCGACAGGGGTAGGAGGCTACACCTTC. It codes for CASRPTGVGGYTF.

The V and J genes are TRBV5-4 and TRBJ2-7, with 7 bases identical to TRBD1. Germline trimming cut 0 bases from V and 6 bases from J; bases unmatched to any gene: 3. This CDR3 is 13 amino acids long. Per the germline V gene, CDR1 is SGHNT and CDR2 is YYREEE (reference sequence). DNA of the CDR3: TGTGCCAGCAGCTTGGACAGGGGTGGCGAGCAGTACTTC. Its translation: CASSLDRGGEQYF.

CDR3 residues: CASSLPTSGNVNTEAFF. CDR3 DNA sequence: TGCGCCAGCAGCCTCCCGACCTCGGGAAATGTGAACACTGAAGCTTTCTTT. The V call is TRBV5-1, the J call TRBJ1-1; D not certain. Germline V lookup: CDR1 SGHRS, CDR2 YFSETQ. Trimming took 4 bases from V and 0 from J, leaving 19 bases between them. The CDR3 covers 17 residues. The entire variable domain, with the rest obtained from reference TRBV5-1 and TRBJ1-1, is as follows: KAGVTQTPRYLIKTRGQQVTLSCSPISGHRSVSWYQQTPGQGLQFLFEYFSETQRNKGNFPGRFSGRQFSNSRSEMNVSTLELGDSALYLCASSLPTSGNVNTEAFFGQGTRLTVV.

V is TRBV2 and J is TRBJ2-3, with D hard to call. Germline CDR1 is SNHLY and CDR2 is FYNNEI. The CDR3 sequence is 15 residues long. The V end was cut by 1 base, the J end by 3 bases, with 11 bases between. CDR3 amino acids: CASSEVTFGTDTQYF. The CDR3 bases are TGTGCCAGCAGTGAAGTAACGTTTGGGACAGATACGCAGTATTTT.

A few counts support this clone. This sequence joins TRBV5-4 and TRBJ2-1; the D gene is possibly TRBD1 (6 bases). Germline V gene data show CDR1 as SGHNT and CDR2 as YYREEE (reference sequence). V was trimmed by 4 bases and J by 3 bases, leaving 11 bases between them. This CDR3 is built from 14 residues. CDR3 amino acids: CASSIGGVYNEQFF. The CDR3 nucleotides read TGTGCCAGCAGCATAGGGGGAGTCTACAATGAGCAGTTCTTC. The variable domain in full, with the rest retrieved from reference TRBV5-4 and TRBJ2-1, is ETGVTQSPTHLIKTRGQQVTLRCSSQSGHNTVSWYQQALGQGPQFIFQYYREEENGRGNFPPRFSGLQFPNYSSELNVNALELDDSALYLCASSIGGVYNEQFFGPGTRLTVL.

Only a few counts were recorded for this clone. The chain uses TRBV10-3 and TRBJ2-3; TRBD1 might be the D (6 bases). V lost 2 bases to trimming and J lost 2 bases, with 20 bases between them. Germline V gene sequence: CDR1 ENHRY, CDR2 SYGVKD. The CDR3 runs 18 residues. The CDR3 nucleotides read TGTGCCATCAGTGAGCCTCAGGGGCTCGGGGATAACACAGATACGCAGTATTTT. It is translated as CAISEPQGLGDNTDTQYF.

Notes on this clone: The same CDR3 arises from other DNA sequences in this sample as well. The rearrangement links TRBV30 to TRBJ2-7; the match to TRBD2 covers 8 bases. CDR1 and CDR2 (germline): GTSNPN, SVGIG (reference sequence). Trimming removed 5 bases from V and 3 bases from J; junction bases left unmatched: 3. The CDR3 is made up of 12 amino acids. The CDR3 DNA is TGTGCCTGGGCGGGGGGCGGCTACGAGCAGTACTTC. Translated: CAWAGGGYEQYF.

This clone was observed a handful of times. The gene calls are TRBV7-9 and TRBJ1-4; D ambiguous. CDR3 size: 14 residues. CDR1 is SEHNR, CDR2 FQNEAQ, per germline (reference sequence). V gave up 8 bases and J gave up 0 bases, with 10 bases separating them. The CDR3 DNA reads as TGTGCCAGCCGGAAATCCCCAACTAATGAAAAACTGTTTTTT. Residues: CASRKSPTNEKLFF.

This clone was seen a few times. This chain uses TRBV5-4 with TRBJ1-1, with 10 bases lining up with TRBD1. CDR3 length: 15 amino acids. Germline loops: CDR1 SGHNT, CDR2 YYREEE (reference sequence). The J segment lost 3 bases and the V segment lost 4 bases, leaving 6 bases of the junction unmatched. CDR3: CASSRRQGADTEAFF. For the CDR3, the DNA is TGTGCCAGCAGCAGAAGACAGGGGGCAGACACTGAAGCTTTCTTT.

In its sample, this clone was seen a few times. The chain links TRBV4-1 to TRBJ2-5; 12 positions agree with TRBD2. This CDR3 is built from 15 residues. CDR1 is MGHRA, CDR2 YSYEKL, per germline. After removal of 2 bases from V and 4 bases from J, the junction contained 2 bases not matched to a gene. The CDR3 DNA follows: TGCGCCAGCAGCCAACTAGCGGGGGGGCCAGAGACCCAGTACTTC. Its translation: CASSQLAGGPETQYF.

The J gene is TRBJ2-1, the V gene TRBV5-1, with TRBD1 matching over 8 bases. Unmatched junction bases numbered 7, after V lost 0 bases and J lost 8 bases. The CDR3 is 15 residues long. Germline CDR1 and CDR2: SGHRS and YFSETQ. CDR3 residues: CASSLDQGAHHEQFF. CDR3 sequence (DNA): TGCGCCAGCAGCTTGGATCAGGGGGCGCATCATGAGCAGTTCTTC.

V is TRBV6-6 and J is TRBJ2-7, with D maybe TRBD1 (5 bases). V lost 2 bases to trimming and J lost 2 bases, with 10 bases between them. The CDR3 has 14 amino acids. Germline loops: CDR1 MNHNY, CDR2 SVGAGI (reference sequence). The CDR3 loop is CASSYDSPTYEQYF. CDR3 DNA: TGTGCCAGCAGTTACGACAGCCCAACCTACGAGCAGTACTTC.

V and J are TRBV30 and TRBJ2-3; 15 nucleotides align to TRBD2. The CDR3 is made up of 16 amino acids. CDR1 and CDR2 from the germline V gene are GTSNPN and SVGIG (reference sequence). With 1 base clipped from V and 13 bases from J, the junction kept 12 bases outside the gene matches. CDR3 nucleotides: TGTGCCTGGAGTGGTCTAGGACTAGCGGGAGGGCCTAGGGAGTATTTT. This translates into CAWSGLGLAGGPREYF.

The genes are TRBV29-1 and TRBJ1-1, with 7 bases identical to TRBD1. With V trimmed by 7 bases and J by 1 base, 6 bases remained unmatched. CDR1 and CDR2 from the germline V gene are SQVTM and ANQGSEA. CDR3 size: 13 residues. CDR3 coding DNA: TGCAGCGCCGCGGGACAGCAGAACACTGAAGCTTTCTTT. Amino acids: CSAAGQQNTEAFF.

This clone was counted between two and nine times. This rearrangement joins TRBV7-2 to TRBJ1-2; possibly TRBD1 for D (6 bases). The V end lost 5 bases, the J end lost 4 bases, and 17 bases lay between the germline ends. The CDR3 is 15 amino acids. Germline CDR1 is SGHTA and CDR2 is FQGNSA. The CDR3 DNA sequence: TGTGCCAGCAGCCTCTCAGGGGCACCTGCCTATGGCTACACCTTC. Translation: CASSLSGAPAYGYTF.

This clone was recorded a few times. The CDR3 is CAIGDGRTEQFF. DNA for the CDR3: TGTGCCATCGGGGACGGCCGTACCGAGCAGTTCTTC. The rearrangement joins TRBV10-3 to TRBJ2-1; either TRBD1 or TRBD2 may supply D (5 bases each). The CDR3 has 12 amino acids. Trimming pared 8 bases from V and 10 bases from J, leaving 15 bases between. The germline gives CDR1 ENHRY, CDR2 SYGVKD.

This clone has just a few counts. The chain combines TRBV7-9 with TRBJ2-1, with D possibly being TRBD2 (5 bases). V dropped 6 bases and J dropped 6 bases, with 18 bases sitting between them. Germline lookup yields CDR1 SEHNR and CDR2 FQNEAQ (reference sequence). The CDR3 length is 15 residues. The CDR3: CASRGEGNHVNEQFF. The CDR3 nucleotides are TGTGCCAGCAGGGGAGAGGGAAACCATGTCAATGAGCAGTTCTTC.

Details on this clone: The sample holds other DNA sequences that translate to the same CDR3. The rearrangement joins TRBV5-1 to TRBJ2-3, with unresolved D. V lost 0 bases to trimming and J lost 3 bases, with 5 bases between them. CDR1 and CDR2 from the germline V gene are SGHRS and YFSETQ. The CDR3 sequence is 13 residues long. The CDR3 bases are TGCGCCAGCAGCTTGGAGGGAACAGATACGCAGTATTTT. It is translated as CASSLEGTDTQYF.